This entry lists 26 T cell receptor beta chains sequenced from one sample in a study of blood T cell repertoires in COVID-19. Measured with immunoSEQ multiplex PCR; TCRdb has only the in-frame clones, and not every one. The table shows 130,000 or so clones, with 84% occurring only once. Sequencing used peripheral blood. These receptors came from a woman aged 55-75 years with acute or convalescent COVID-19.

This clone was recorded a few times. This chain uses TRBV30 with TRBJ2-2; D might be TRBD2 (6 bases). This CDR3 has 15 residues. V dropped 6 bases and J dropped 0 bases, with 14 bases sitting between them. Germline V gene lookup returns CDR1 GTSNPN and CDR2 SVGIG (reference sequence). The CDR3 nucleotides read TGTGCCTGCAGCGGGCTTTCCGCGAACACCGGGGAGCTGTTTTTT. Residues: CACSGLSANTGELFF.

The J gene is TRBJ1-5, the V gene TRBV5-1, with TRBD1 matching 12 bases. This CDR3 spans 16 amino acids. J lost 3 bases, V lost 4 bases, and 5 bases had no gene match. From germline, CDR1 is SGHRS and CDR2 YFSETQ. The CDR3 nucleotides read TGCGCCAGCAGCGTGGGGGACAGGGGGCTCAATCAGCCCCAGCATTTT. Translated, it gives CASSVGDRGLNQPQHF.

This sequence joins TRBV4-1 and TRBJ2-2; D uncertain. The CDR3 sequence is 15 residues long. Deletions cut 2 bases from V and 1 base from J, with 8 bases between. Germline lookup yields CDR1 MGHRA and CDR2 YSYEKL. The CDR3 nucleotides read TGCGCCAGCAGCCAACCTGCGGAGAACACCGGGGAGCTGTTTTTT. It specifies CASSQPAENTGELFF.

The CDR3 sequence is CASSDRRSSEDTQYF. CDR3 nucleotide sequence: TGCGCCAGCAGTGATAGAAGGAGTTCGGAAGATACGCAGTATTTT. V gene TRBV10-1 combines with J gene TRBJ2-3; D not resolved. This CDR3 is built from 15 residues. Trimming shortened V by 3 bases and J by 5 bases, and 15 bases separated the two germline ends. CDR1 and CDR2 from the germline V gene are WNHNN and SYGVQD (reference sequence).

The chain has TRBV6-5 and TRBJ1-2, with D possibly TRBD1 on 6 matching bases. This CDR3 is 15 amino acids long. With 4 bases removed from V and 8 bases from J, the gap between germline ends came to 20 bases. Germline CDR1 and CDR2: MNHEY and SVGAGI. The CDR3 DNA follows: TGTGCCAGCAGTTTACGTCACAGGGCCGGAAAGGGCTACACCTTC. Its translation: CASSLRHRAGKGYTF.

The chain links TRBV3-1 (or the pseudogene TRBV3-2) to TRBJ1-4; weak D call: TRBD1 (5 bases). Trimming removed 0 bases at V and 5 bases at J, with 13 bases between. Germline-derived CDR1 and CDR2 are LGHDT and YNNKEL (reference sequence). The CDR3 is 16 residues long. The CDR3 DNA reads TGTGCCAGCAGCCAAGATTACCGGCAGGGCAATGAAAAACTGTTTTTT. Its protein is CASSQDYRQGNEKLFF.

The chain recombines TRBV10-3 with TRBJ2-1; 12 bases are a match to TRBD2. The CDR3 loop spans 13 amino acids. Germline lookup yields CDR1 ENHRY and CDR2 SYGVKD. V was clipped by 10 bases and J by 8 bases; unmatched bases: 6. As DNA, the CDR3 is TGTGCCAGTCTAGCGGGGGGGTTCGATGAGCAGTTCTTC. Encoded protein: CASLAGGFDEQFF.

CDR3 in DNA: TGCGCCAGCTCAACCCGGGGTTCAGGTTCGACCAATGAGCAGTTCTTC. Its translation is CASSTRGSGSTNEQFF. The V gene is TRBV5-1, the J gene TRBJ2-1; a weak D match, TRBD2 (5 bases). V was shortened by 7 bases and J by 6 bases, with 23 bases between the two germline ends. Germline assignment: CDR1 SGHRS and CDR2 YFSETQ. The CDR3 consists of 16 residues.

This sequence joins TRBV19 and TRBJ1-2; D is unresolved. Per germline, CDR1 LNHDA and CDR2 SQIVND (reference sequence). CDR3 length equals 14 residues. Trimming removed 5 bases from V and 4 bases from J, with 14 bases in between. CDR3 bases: TGTGCCAGTAGTGGCGGGGTAGGTCGCTATGGCTACACCTTC. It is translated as CASSGGVGRYGYTF.

CDR3 DNA: TGTGCCAGTAGCAACAGGGGCCGCCAGGATGGCTACACCTTC. Translated, it gives CASSNRGRQDGYTF. The chain combines TRBV19 with TRBJ1-2; TRBD1 matches 7 bases. This CDR3 contains 14 residues. The trim removed 6 bases at V and 6 bases at J, leaving 10 bases unmatched. Germline-derived CDR1 and CDR2 are LNHDA and SQIVND (reference sequence).

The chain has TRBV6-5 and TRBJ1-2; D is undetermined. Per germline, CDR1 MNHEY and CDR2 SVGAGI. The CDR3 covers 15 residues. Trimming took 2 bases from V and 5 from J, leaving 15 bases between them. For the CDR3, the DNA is TGTGCCAGCAGTTACGATCGGGGTAGGGAATATGGCTACACCTTC. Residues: CASSYDRGREYGYTF.

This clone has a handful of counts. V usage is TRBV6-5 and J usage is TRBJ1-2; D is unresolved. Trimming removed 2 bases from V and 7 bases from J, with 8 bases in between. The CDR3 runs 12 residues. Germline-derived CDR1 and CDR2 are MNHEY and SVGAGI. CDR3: CASSYRLGGYTF. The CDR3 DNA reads TGTGCCAGCAGTTACCGTCTCGGTGGCTACACCTTC.

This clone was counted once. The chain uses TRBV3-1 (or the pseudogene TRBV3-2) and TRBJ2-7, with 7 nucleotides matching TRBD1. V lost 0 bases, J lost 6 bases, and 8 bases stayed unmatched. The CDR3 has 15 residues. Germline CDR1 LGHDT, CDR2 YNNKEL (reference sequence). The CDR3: CASSQEHYGTAEQYV. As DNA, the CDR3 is TGTGCCAGCAGCCAAGAGCATTACGGGACAGCCGAGCAGTACGTC.

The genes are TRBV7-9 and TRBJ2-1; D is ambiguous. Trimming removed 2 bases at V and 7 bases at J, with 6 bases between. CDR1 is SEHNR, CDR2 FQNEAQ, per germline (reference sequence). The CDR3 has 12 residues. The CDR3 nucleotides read TGTGCCAGCAGCTTAACGAGGAATGAGCAGTTCTTC. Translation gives CASSLTRNEQFF.

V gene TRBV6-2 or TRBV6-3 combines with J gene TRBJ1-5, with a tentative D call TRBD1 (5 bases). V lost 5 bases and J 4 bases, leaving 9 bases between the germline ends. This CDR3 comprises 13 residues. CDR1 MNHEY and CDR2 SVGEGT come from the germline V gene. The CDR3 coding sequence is TGTGCCAGCAGTACGACAGCGAATCAGCCCCAGCATTTT. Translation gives CASSTTANQPQHF.

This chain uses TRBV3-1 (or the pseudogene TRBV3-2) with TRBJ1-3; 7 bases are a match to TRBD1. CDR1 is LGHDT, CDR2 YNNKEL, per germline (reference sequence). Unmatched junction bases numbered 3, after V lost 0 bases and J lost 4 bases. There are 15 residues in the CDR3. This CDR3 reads CASSQDPQGGNTIYF. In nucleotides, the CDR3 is TGTGCCAGCAGCCAAGATCCACAGGGGGGAAACACCATATATTTT.

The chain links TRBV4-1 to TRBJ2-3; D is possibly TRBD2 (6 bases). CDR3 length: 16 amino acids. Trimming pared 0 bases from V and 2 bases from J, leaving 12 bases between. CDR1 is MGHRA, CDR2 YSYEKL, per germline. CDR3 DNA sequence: TGCGCCAGCAGCCAAGATAGTGGGGAGGTCACAGATACGCAGTATTTT. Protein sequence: CASSQDSGEVTDTQYF.

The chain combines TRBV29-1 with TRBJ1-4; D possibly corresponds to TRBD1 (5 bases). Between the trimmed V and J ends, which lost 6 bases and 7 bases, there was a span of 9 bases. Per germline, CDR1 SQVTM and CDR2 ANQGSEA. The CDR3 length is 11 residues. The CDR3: CSVGGSEKLFF. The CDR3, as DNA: TGCAGCGTGGGGGGGAGTGAAAAACTGTTTTTT.

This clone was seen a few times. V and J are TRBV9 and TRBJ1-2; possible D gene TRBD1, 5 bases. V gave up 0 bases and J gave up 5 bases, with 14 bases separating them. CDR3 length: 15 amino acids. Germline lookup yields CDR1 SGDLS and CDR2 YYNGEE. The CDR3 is CASSVETGGPYGYTF. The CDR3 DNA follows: TGTGCCAGCAGCGTAGAAACGGGGGGTCCATATGGCTACACCTTC.

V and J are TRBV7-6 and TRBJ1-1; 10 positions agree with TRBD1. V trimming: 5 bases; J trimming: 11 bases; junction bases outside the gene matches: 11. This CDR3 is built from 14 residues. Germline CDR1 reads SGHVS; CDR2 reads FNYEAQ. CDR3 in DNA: TGTGCCAGCAGCGACCAAGGACAGGGGGTGAAGGCTTTCTTT. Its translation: CASSDQGQGVKAFF. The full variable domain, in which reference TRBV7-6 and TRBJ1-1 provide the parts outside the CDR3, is GAGVSQSPRYKVTKRGQDVALRCDPISGHVSLYWYRQALGQGPEFLTYFNYEAQQDKSGLPNDRFSAERPEGSISTLTIQRTEQRDSAMYRCASSDQGQGVKAFFGQGTRLTVV.

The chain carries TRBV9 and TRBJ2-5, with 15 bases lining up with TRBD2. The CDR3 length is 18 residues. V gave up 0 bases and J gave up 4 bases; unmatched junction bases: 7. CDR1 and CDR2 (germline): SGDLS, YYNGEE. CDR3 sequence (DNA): TGTGCCAGCAGCGTAGGACGTAGGGGACTAGCGGGGGGAGAGACCCAGTACTTC. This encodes CASSVGRRGLAGGETQYF.

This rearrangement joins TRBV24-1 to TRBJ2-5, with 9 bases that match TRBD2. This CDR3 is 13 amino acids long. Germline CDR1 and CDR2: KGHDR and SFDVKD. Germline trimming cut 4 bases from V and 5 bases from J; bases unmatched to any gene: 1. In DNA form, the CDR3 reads TGTGCCACCAGTGAGGGACTAGCCGAGACCCAGTACTTC. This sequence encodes CATSEGLAETQYF.

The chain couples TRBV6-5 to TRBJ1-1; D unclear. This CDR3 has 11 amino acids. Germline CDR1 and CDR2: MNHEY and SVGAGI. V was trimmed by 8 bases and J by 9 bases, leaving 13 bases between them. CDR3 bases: TGTGCCAGCGTGTCGAGGGAGAAAGCTTTCTTT. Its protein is CASVSREKAFF.

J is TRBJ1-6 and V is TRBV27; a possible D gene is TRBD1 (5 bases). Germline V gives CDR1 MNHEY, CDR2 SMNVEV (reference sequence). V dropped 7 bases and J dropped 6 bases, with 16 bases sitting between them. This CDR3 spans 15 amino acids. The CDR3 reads CASTPGTGSNSPLHF. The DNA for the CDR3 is TGTGCCAGCACCCCGGGGACTGGATCTAATTCACCCCTCCACTTT.

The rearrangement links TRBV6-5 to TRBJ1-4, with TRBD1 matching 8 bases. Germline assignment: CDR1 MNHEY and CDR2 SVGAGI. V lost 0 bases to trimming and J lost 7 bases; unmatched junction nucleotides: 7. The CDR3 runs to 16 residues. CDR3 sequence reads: CASSYSRTGSGEKLFF. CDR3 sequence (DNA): TGTGCCAGCAGTTACTCGCGGACAGGGTCTGGTGAAAAACTGTTTTTT.

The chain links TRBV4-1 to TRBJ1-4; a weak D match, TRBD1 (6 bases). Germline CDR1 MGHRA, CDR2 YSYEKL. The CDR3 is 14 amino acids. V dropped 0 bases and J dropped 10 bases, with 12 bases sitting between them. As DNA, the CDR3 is TGCGCCAGCAGCCAAGAGTCCAGGGGCCTAAAACTGTTTTTT. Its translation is CASSQESRGLKLFF.